The 3 T cell receptor beta chains in this list originate from one sample, sequenced in a study of identical twins. TCRdb ran MiXCR on the 5' RACE reads and lists one entry per CDR3 protein. The table has approximately 220,000 distinct CDR3 sequences, roughly a tenth seen once. The sequenced sample was memory (CD45RO+) T cells sorted from blood. The receptors here all came from a woman under 30 in good health.

This clonotype was seen more than once but under ten times. The chain has TRBV5-1 and TRBJ2-1, with TRBD2 matching 8 bases. J was trimmed by 9 bases and V by 4 bases; bases with no gene match: 12. The CDR3 consists of 15 residues. Germline V gives CDR1 SGHRS, CDR2 YFSETQ. The CDR3 nucleotides are TGCGCCAGCAGCGTAGCGGGATCGGGGGTCAGTGAGCAGTTCTTC. This translates into CASSVAGSGVSEQFF.

This clonotype was picked up a small number of times. The rearrangement links TRBV14 to TRBJ2-3, with TRBD1 matching 9 bases. CDR3 length: 16 residues. V trimming: 1 base; J trimming: 1 base; junction bases outside the gene matches: 3. Per the germline V gene, CDR1 is SGHDN and CDR2 is FVKESK. The CDR3 protein is CASSQGQGERTDTQYF. The CDR3 DNA sequence: TGTGCCAGCAGCCAAGGACAGGGGGAACGCACAGATACGCAGTATTTT.

This clonotype was recorded a few times. This sequence joins TRBV5-1 and TRBJ2-4; D is possibly TRBD1 (5 bases). The CDR3 length is 14 residues. CDR1 SGHRS and CDR2 YFSETQ come from the germline V gene. Between the trimmed V and J ends, which lost 5 bases and 5 bases, there was a span of 14 bases. CDR3 DNA sequence: TGCGCCAGCAGTACGGTCTTAGGGGAAAACATTCAGTACTTC. As protein: CASSTVLGENIQYF.